The source of this T cell receptor (beta chain) is a study of cytomegalovirus exposure and HLA in healthy donors. The wider study: About 85 million unique TCRs from HLA-typed donors were held in an early release of data. Notes on the study in general: Later, an analysis found that common viral pathogens appeared to be linked with several of the most significant clusters. The likely explanation for a cluster of highly shared sequence variants was sequencing artifact.

The PCR used 60 Vbeta and 13 Jbeta primers. Profiled with immunoSEQ multiplex PCR; TCRdb holds only in-frame clones, not every one. The data contain over 150,000 clones, less than 80% of them seen just once; the ten biggest clones take up under 2.5%. Unmatched junction bases numbered 8, after V lost 3 bases and J lost 9 bases. Germline V gene lookup returns CDR1 SGHKS and CDR2 YYEKEE (reference sequence). CDR3 length equals 13 residues. The table lists this clone with a count of one. Its antigen is undetermined. The chain employs TRBV5-5 and TRBJ2-7; 8 bases fit TRBD1. Sequencing input: PBMCs. The source is a middle-aged man in good health and CMV-seronegative. CDR3 DNA sequence: TGTGCCAGCAGCTCCGACCGGACAGGGAGGCAGTACTTC. Amino acid sequence: CASSSDRTGRQYF. The full variable domain, with the rest looked up from reference TRBV5-5 and TRBJ2-7, is DAGVTQSPTHLIKTRGQQVTLRCSPISGHKSVSWYQQVLGQGPQFIFQYYEKEERGRGNFPDRFSARQFPNYSSELNVNALLLGDSALYLCASSSDRTGRQYFGPGTRLTVT.